The T cell receptor (beta chain) described here comes from a study of T cells in Graves' hyperthyroidism and ophthalmopathy. TCR beta CDR3 regions were amplified from RNA transcripts. TCR CDR3 underwent first-round RT-PCR with the HTBI primer set. TCRdb analysed the multiplex PCR reads with MiXCR anew, one entry per CDR3 protein. The sample contains over 350,000 distinct CDR3 sequences, approximately 17% of which appear only once. Losses at the gene ends were 6 bases for V and 4 bases for J; bases not matched to a gene: 10. The CDR3 runs 15 residues. CDR1 is MGHDK and CDR2 is SYGVNS in the germline V gene.

This TCR derives from a man aged 18-30 years with Graves' ophthalmopathy. Material for sequencing was blood. V gene TRBV25-1 combines with J gene TRBJ2-5; 8 bases are shared with TRBD1. The CDR3 here is CASRKGQGWRETQYF. In nucleotides, the CDR3 is TGTGCCAGCAGAAAAGGACAGGGATGGCGAGAGACCCAGTACTTC.